This T cell receptor beta chain was sequenced for a study of blood T cell repertoires in COVID-19. Whole-study context: Samples taken during acute and convalescent COVID-19 were collected in the United States, Italy and Spain. T cells, B-cell-depleted T cells, or PBMCs supplied cDNA or gDNA.

Method: immunoSEQ multiplex PCR; TCRdb's copy keeps in-frame clones and lacks some. The repertoire holds about 480,000 clones, with 85% to 90% as singletons. Germline loops: CDR1 GTSNPN, CDR2 SVGIG (reference sequence). V was cut by 2 bases and J by 6 bases, with 16 bases left in between. The CDR3 spans 14 residues. This clonotype was sampled from a woman in her forties or fifties with COVID-19, enrolled during active disease. The specimen sequenced was peripheral blood. The chain joins TRBV30 to TRBJ1-1; tentatively, D is TRBD1 (6 bases). The CDR3 coding sequence is TGTGCCTGGAGTAGGGACACCGGGGGGCCTGAAGCTTTCTTT. The encoded protein is CAWSRDTGGPEAFF.